This paragraph covers one TCR beta chain sequence. The table lists this clonotype with many counts. What this receptor recognizes is not known. Base qualities are not provided; no much larger clone lies one nucleotide away. Read against the paper, the sample's time point label means: pre-sensitization, week 0. This sample's treatment or condition label indicates: therapeutic diphenylcyclopropenone sensitization with weekly scalp DPC. At every patch-test visit, the blood draw took place before the patch test was put on. To be eligible, patients had to be aged 18 to 70, diagnosed with alopecia and judged suitable for DPC therapy, while pregnant patients were excluded. Unfractionated whole blood was collected in Tempus Blood RNA tubes, and total RNA was extracted from that blood. The source of the sample is a study of human T cells and chemical hapten exposure (dated by TCRdb to about 2021). Turning to the overall study: For sensitization, 2% DPC in acetone was applied to a roughly 2 cm by roughly 2 cm area of upper inner arm skin. Throughout the study period of 20 to 30 weeks, patients also received therapeutic DPC doses to the scalp every week. Patch testing was performed on the upper back with Finn chambers containing 0.01% DPC, and the patch tests were scored after 6 days according to International Contact Dermatitis Research Group standards. Most of the patients in the cohort were female, and the cohort covered alopecia areata with under or over 50% scalp involvement, alopecia totalis and alopecia universalis. Libraries were pooled for sequencing, and per-sample TCR yields varied mainly because of small differences in library volumes within the pool. The study tracked peripheral blood TCR repertoire changes in vivo during primary and secondary sensitization to the hapten diphenylcyclopropenone (DPC) in alopecia patients. Blood samples were taken from patients before sensitization (week 0) and then at 2, 6 and about 24 weeks after DPC sensitization. For TCR sequencing, blood came from 25 to 35 alopecia patients at anywhere from one to four time points (pre-sensitization, 2, 6 and 24 weeks). Paper-wide results and their limitations: Because every patient had alopecia, a presumed autoimmune disease, the patients' immune response might differ from that of healthy individuals. Patch test score correlated positively with the number of PT1 expanded TCRs, reaching significance at thresholds 8, 16 and 32 but not at 4. The number of TCRs above 1 in 1000 frequency did not change with DPC sensitization; there was no evidence of global repertoire structure alterations. Expanded TCRs formed significantly more large CDR3 similarity clusters than pre-sensitization or healthy control sets, consistent with antigen-driven responses. Repeated subsampling changed both the strength of the expansion versus patch-test correlation and the threshold at which the correlation became significant.

The library was prepared using RACE. The sequencing machine was a NextSeq 500. Library preparation attached unique molecular identifiers to individual cDNA molecules for quantitative, reproducible TCR counting. From each blood RNA sample, both TCR alpha and TCR beta chains were sequenced. The authors' pipeline ran thus. A median of roughly 100,000 TCRs per sample was observed, with a range of roughly 23,224 to 750,000. The Decombinator software suite was used to annotate the V, J and CDR3 of the TCR reads. For PS versus PT1 abundance plots, all samples were subsampled to the same number of TCRs (28,000). Expanded TCRs were defined as absent before sensitization and observed at least eight times at the 2-week time point. The public sequencing data were trimmed at Q25 with fastp and processed into clonotypes with MiXCR by TCRdb, which kept only in-frame beta chains. Entries that share a CDR3 protein sequence are merged under the most common genes and DNA. None of the V and J calls come from the authors' own analysis; TCRdb made them. A total of more than 300,000 distinct CDR3 sequences appear in this sample, 5.5% of them only once. The ten largest clonotypes hold over 7% of the sample.

This sequence originates from a young woman with alopecia areata. Some clones in this sample may be carry-over from other donors' samples. The starting material was whole blood, obtained in connection with sensitization to the hapten diphenylcyclopropenone (DPC).

The CDR3 protein sequence reads: CATSDWPGTSTDTQYF. The nucleotide sequence is given as TGTGCCACCAGTGATTGGCCGGGTACTAGCACAGATACGCAGTATTTT. This sequence uses TRBV24-1 and TRBJ2-3; the D gene is not confidently resolved. Based on the germline V gene, the CDR1 and CDR2 sequences are KGHDR and SFDVKD. The CDR3 goes from the cysteine to the phenylalanine over 16 residues. Just the 48-base CDR3 DNA is kept, in frame starting at base 1. V was cut back by 2 bases and J by 0 bases, leaving a gap of 11 bases between them.